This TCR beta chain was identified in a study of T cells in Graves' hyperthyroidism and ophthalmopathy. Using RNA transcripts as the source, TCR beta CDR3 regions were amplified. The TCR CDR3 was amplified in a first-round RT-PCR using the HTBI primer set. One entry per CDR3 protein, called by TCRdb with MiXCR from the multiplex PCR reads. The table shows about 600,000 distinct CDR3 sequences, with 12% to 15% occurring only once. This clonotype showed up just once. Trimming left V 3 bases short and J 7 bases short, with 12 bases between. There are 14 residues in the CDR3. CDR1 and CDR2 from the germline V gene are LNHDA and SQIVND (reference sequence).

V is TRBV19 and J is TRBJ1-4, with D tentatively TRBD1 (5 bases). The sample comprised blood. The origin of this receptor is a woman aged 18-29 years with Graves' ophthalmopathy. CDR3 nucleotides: TGTGCCAGTAGTATCAGGAGGGGCGGTGAAAAACTGTTTTTT. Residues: CASSIRRGGEKLFF.